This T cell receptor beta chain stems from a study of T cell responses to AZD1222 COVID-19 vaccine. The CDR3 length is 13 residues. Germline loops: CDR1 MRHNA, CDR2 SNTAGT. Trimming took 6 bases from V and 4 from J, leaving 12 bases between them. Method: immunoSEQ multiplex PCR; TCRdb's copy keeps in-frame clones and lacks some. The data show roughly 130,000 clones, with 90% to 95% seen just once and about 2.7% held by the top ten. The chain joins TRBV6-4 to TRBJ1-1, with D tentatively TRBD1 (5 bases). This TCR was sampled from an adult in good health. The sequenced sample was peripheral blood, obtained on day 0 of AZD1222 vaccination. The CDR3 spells CASSQGTITEAFF. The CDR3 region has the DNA TGTGCCAGCAGCCAGGGTACAATCACTGAAGCTTTCTTT.